Listed below are T cell receptor beta chains from one sample, sequenced in a study of cytomegalovirus exposure and HLA in healthy donors. Using immunoSEQ multiplex PCR, the repertoire was profiled, and TCRdb retains in-frame clones only, with some absent. The repertoire consists of roughly 120,000 clones, with approximately 80% occurring once and the leading ten covering 11%. Specimen: PBMCs. These receptors all stem from a male donor in good health and CMV-seropositive. Each CDR3 is given with its conserved first and last residue. Each record gives: clone size, D gene, V gene, J gene, CDR3 protein, CDR3 DNA. A D gene is named only where the DNA matches it firmly. The listing skips clone size in some rows; elsewhere it reads once, few, many or a size class.

clone size: .
D gene: .
V gene: TRBV27
J gene: TRBJ2-7
CDR3 protein: CASSLSGQSSSYEQYF
CDR3 DNA: TGTGCCAGCAGTTTATCGGGCCAGTCCAGCTCCTACGAGCAGTACTTC

clone size: .
D gene: TRBD2
V gene: TRBV7-3
J gene: TRBJ2-2
CDR3 protein: CASSLDPPGLAGRNTGELFF
CDR3 DNA: TGTGCCAGCAGCTTGGACCCTCCGGGACTAGCGGGACGGAACACCGGGGAGCTGTTTTTT

clone size: .
D gene: TRBD1
V gene: TRBV2
J gene: TRBJ1-2
CDR3 protein: CASAVSGTVIYGYTF
CDR3 DNA: TGTGCCAGCGCAGTATCCGGGACAGTGATCTATGGCTACACCTTC

clone size: once
D gene: TRBD1
V gene: TRBV7-9
J gene: TRBJ1-2
CDR3 protein: CASSKPGGAVYGYTF
CDR3 DNA: TGTGCCAGCAGCAAGCCAGGGGGCGCGGTCTATGGCTACACCTTC

clone size: .
D gene: .
V gene: TRBV29-1
J gene: TRBJ2-1
CDR3 protein: CSVGVASDEQFF
CDR3 DNA: TGCAGCGTTGGGGTAGCGAGCGATGAGCAGTTCTTC

clone size: .
D gene: TRBD2
V gene: TRBV7-2
J gene: TRBJ2-1
CDR3 protein: CASSLTTSGSYEQFF
CDR3 DNA: TGTGCCAGCAGCTTAACCACTAGCGGGAGCTATGAGCAGTTCTTC

clone size: .
D gene: .
V gene: TRBV7-6
J gene: TRBJ2-7
CDR3 protein: CASSLGIQGGRGYEQYF
CDR3 DNA: TGTGCCAGCAGCTTAGGTATTCAGGGAGGTAGAGGCTACGAGCAGTACTTC

clone size: .
D gene: TRBD1
V gene: TRBV28
J gene: TRBJ1-2
CDR3 protein: CASSATGGHSGYTF
CDR3 DNA: TGTGCCAGCAGTGCGACAGGGGGCCATTCTGGCTACACCTTC

clone size: .
D gene: .
V gene: TRBV27
J gene: TRBJ2-3
CDR3 protein: CASSSIVSSTDTQYF
CDR3 DNA: TGTGCCAGCAGTTCTATCGTGAGCTCCACAGATACGCAGTATTTT

clone size: few
D gene: .
V gene: TRBV19
J gene: TRBJ1-2
CDR3 protein: CASSISGGHPNYGYTF
CDR3 DNA: TGTGCCAGTAGTATATCCGGAGGGCACCCTAACTATGGCTACACCTTC

clone size: few
D gene: .
V gene: TRBV7-2
J gene: TRBJ2-1
CDR3 protein: CASSLATGSNNEQFF
CDR3 DNA: TGTGCCAGCAGCTTAGCGACTGGGAGCAACAATGAGCAGTTCTTC

clone size: .
D gene: TRBD2
V gene: TRBV7-9
J gene: TRBJ2-5
CDR3 protein: CSSSSLAGGGAETQYF
CDR3 DNA: TGTTCCAGCAGCTCCTTAGCGGGAGGGGGGGCGGAGACCCAGTACTTC

clone size: .
D gene: TRBD2
V gene: TRBV11-1
J gene: TRBJ2-7
CDR3 protein: CASSLEGGLAVYEQYF
CDR3 DNA: TGTGCCAGCAGCTTAGAGGGGGGACTAGCGGTCTACGAGCAGTACTTC

clone size: .
D gene: TRBD2
V gene: TRBV5-6
J gene: TRBJ2-1
CDR3 protein: CASSPLYTSGVYNEQFF
CDR3 DNA: TGTGCCAGCAGCCCCCTTTATACTAGCGGGGTATACAATGAGCAGTTCTTC

clone size: .
D gene: TRBD2
V gene: TRBV4-3
J gene: TRBJ2-1
CDR3 protein: CASSQGTSGVNEQFF
CDR3 DNA: TGCGCCAGCAGCCAAGGGACTAGCGGCGTCAATGAGCAGTTCTTC

clone size: .
D gene: .
V gene: TRBV10-3
J gene: TRBJ1-5
CDR3 protein: CAISELNSNQPQHF
CDR3 DNA: TGTGCCATCAGTGAGTTAAATAGCAATCAGCCCCAGCATTTT

clone size: .
D gene: .
V gene: TRBV27
J gene: TRBJ1-2
CDR3 protein: CASSTLDSRKGGYTF
CDR3 DNA: TGTGCCAGCAGTACCTTAGACAGCCGGAAGGGTGGCTACACCTTC

clone size: .
D gene: TRBD1
V gene: TRBV19
J gene: TRBJ2-1
CDR3 protein: CARPRGRGSYNEQFF
CDR3 DNA: TGTGCCCGTCCTCGGGGCAGGGGGAGTTACAATGAGCAGTTCTTC

clone size: .
D gene: .
V gene: TRBV9
J gene: TRBJ2-3
CDR3 protein: CASSPIGERTDTQYF
CDR3 DNA: TGTGCCAGCAGCCCCATTGGGGAGAGAACAGATACGCAGTATTTT

clone size: .
D gene: .
V gene: TRBV5-6
J gene: TRBJ2-5
CDR3 protein: CASSQRDTQETQYF
CDR3 DNA: TGTGCCAGCAGCCAGCGGGACACTCAAGAGACCCAGTACTTC

clone size: .
D gene: TRBD2
V gene: TRBV6-5
J gene: TRBJ2-7
CDR3 protein: CASSYPIAGDKHEQYF
CDR3 DNA: TGTGCCAGCAGTTACCCTATAGCGGGAGATAAGCACGAGCAGTACTTC

clone size: once
D gene: TRBD2
V gene: TRBV7-3
J gene: TRBJ2-1
CDR3 protein: CASSFNGGYNEQFF
CDR3 DNA: TGTGCCAGCAGCTTCAACGGGGGGTACAATGAGCAGTTCTTC

clone size: few
D gene: TRBD2
V gene: TRBV7-9
J gene: TRBJ2-7
CDR3 protein: CASIPGTSGYEQYF
CDR3 DNA: TGTGCCAGCATACCCGGGACTAGCGGTTACGAGCAGTACTTC

clone size: .
D gene: TRBD1
V gene: TRBV5-6
J gene: TRBJ1-5
CDR3 protein: CASSSGTGALGNQPQHF
CDR3 DNA: TGTGCCAGCAGTTCGGGGACAGGGGCTTTGGGCAATCAGCCCCAGCATTTT

clone size: .
D gene: TRBD2
V gene: TRBV7-6
J gene: TRBJ2-7
CDR3 protein: CASSGGLAGGLEQYF
CDR3 DNA: TGTGCCAGCAGCGGGGGACTAGCGGGAGGGCTGGAGCAGTACTTC

clone size: .
D gene: .
V gene: TRBV21-1
J gene: TRBJ2-3
CDR3 protein: CASSKGRSKCTDTQYF
CDR3 DNA: TGTGCCAGCAGCAAAGGCCGGTCGAAATGCACAGATACGCAGTATTTT

clone size: .
D gene: TRBD2
V gene: TRBV28
J gene: TRBJ2-3
CDR3 protein: CASSSYALAGRTDTQYF
CDR3 DNA: TGTGCCAGCAGTTCCTATGCTTTAGCGGGTCGCACAGATACGCAGTATTTT

clone size: .
D gene: TRBD1
V gene: TRBV13
J gene: TRBJ1-3
CDR3 protein: CASSLTGAAGNTIYF
CDR3 DNA: TGTGCCAGCAGCCTTACAGGGGCCGCCGGAAACACCATATATTTT

clone size: once
D gene: .
V gene: TRBV30
J gene: TRBJ2-5
CDR3 protein: CAWDGRRGETQYF
CDR3 DNA: TGTGCCTGGGATGGACGGAGGGGAGAGACCCAGTACTTC

clone size: few
D gene: .
V gene: TRBV5-6
J gene: TRBJ2-1
CDR3 protein: CASSLARDPYNEQFF
CDR3 DNA: TGTGCCAGCAGCTTGGCCAGGGATCCCTACAATGAGCAGTTCTTC

clone size: few
D gene: TRBD2
V gene: TRBV7-8
J gene: TRBJ2-3
CDR3 protein: CASSTGTSGRTDTQYF
CDR3 DNA: TGTGCCAGCAGCACCGGGACTAGCGGGAGAACGGATACGCAGTATTTT

clone size: .
D gene: TRBD1
V gene: TRBV5-1
J gene: TRBJ2-2
CDR3 protein: CASSLGTGDRTGELFF
CDR3 DNA: TGCGCCAGCAGCTTGGGTACAGGGGATAGGACCGGGGAGCTGTTTTTT

clone size: .
D gene: TRBD1
V gene: TRBV6-5
J gene: TRBJ1-5
CDR3 protein: CASGQGTHVAQHF
CDR3 DNA: TGTGCCAGCGGACAGGGTACTCACGTGGCCCAGCATTTT

clone size: .
D gene: .
V gene: TRBV6-5
J gene: TRBJ2-7
CDR3 protein: CASSDSTIRSEQYF
CDR3 DNA: TGTGCCAGCAGTGACAGCACCATTAGGTCCGAGCAGTACTTC

clone size: .
D gene: TRBD1
V gene: TRBV29-1
J gene: TRBJ2-3
CDR3 protein: CSSGTGDADTQYF
CDR3 DNA: TGCAGCTCTGGGACAGGGGATGCAGATACGCAGTATTTT

clone size: .
D gene: .
V gene: TRBV27
J gene: TRBJ2-1
CDR3 protein: CASSLAGTWGLFF
CDR3 DNA: TGTGCCAGCAGTCTAGCAGGGACCTGGGGGCTGTTCTTC

clone size: .
D gene: TRBD2
V gene: TRBV7-9
J gene: TRBJ2-1
CDR3 protein: CASSSPPSGRNSNEQFF
CDR3 DNA: TGTGCCAGCAGCTCCCCCCCTAGCGGGAGAAATTCCAATGAGCAGTTCTTC

clone size: few
D gene: .
V gene: TRBV11-3
J gene: TRBJ2-3
CDR3 protein: CASSPSASTPQYF
CDR3 DNA: TGTGCCAGCAGCCCCTCTGCTAGTACCCCGCAGTATTTT

clone size: .
D gene: TRBD2
V gene: TRBV6-1
J gene: TRBJ2-5
CDR3 protein: CASSEVLAEYQETQYF
CDR3 DNA: TGTGCCAGCAGTGAAGTCCTAGCGGAGTACCAAGAGACCCAGTACTTC

clone size: .
D gene: .
V gene: TRBV11-3
J gene: TRBJ1-1
CDR3 protein: CASSSGTFTEAFF
CDR3 DNA: TGTGCCAGCAGCTCCGGGACATTCACTGAAGCTTTCTTT

clone size: .
D gene: .
V gene: TRBV27
J gene: TRBJ1-5
CDR3 protein: CASRSAGNQPQHF
CDR3 DNA: TGTGCCAGCAGGTCGGCGGGCAATCAGCCCCAGCATTTT

clone size: .
D gene: TRBD2
V gene: TRBV5-1
J gene: TRBJ2-5
CDR3 protein: CASSAGLAVQETQYF
CDR3 DNA: TGCGCCAGCAGTGCGGGACTAGCGGTCCAAGAGACCCAGTACTTC

clone size: .
D gene: TRBD2
V gene: TRBV19
J gene: TRBJ2-7
CDR3 protein: CASSTRLAASSYEQYF
CDR3 DNA: TGTGCCAGTAGTACCAGACTAGCGGCAAGCTCCTACGAGCAGTACTTC

clone size: .
D gene: .
V gene: TRBV10-3
J gene: TRBJ1-2
CDR3 protein: CAISESWEANYGYTF
CDR3 DNA: TGTGCCATCAGTGAGTCTTGGGAGGCTAACTATGGCTACACCTTC

clone size: .
D gene: .
V gene: TRBV28
J gene: TRBJ1-1
CDR3 protein: CASSPPQLGATDTEAFF
CDR3 DNA: TGTGCCAGCAGCCCCCCCCAGTTAGGGGCCACAGACACTGAAGCTTTCTTT

clone size: .
D gene: .
V gene: TRBV7-3
J gene: TRBJ2-2
CDR3 protein: CASSLGGGGRTAGELFF
CDR3 DNA: TGTGCCAGCAGCTTAGGGGGCGGCGGGAGAACGGCCGGGGAGCTGTTTTTT

clone size: .
D gene: .
V gene: TRBV6-5
J gene: TRBJ1-1
CDR3 protein: CASMGRRDTEAFF
CDR3 DNA: TGTGCCAGCATGGGGAGAAGGGACACTGAAGCTTTCTTT

clone size: .
D gene: TRBD2
V gene: TRBV5-4
J gene: TRBJ2-7
CDR3 protein: CASSHTSGGYEQYF
CDR3 DNA: TGTGCCAGCAGCCACACTAGCGGGGGCTACGAGCAGTACTTC

clone size: few
D gene: .
V gene: TRBV19
J gene: TRBJ1-4
CDR3 protein: CATSRLATNEKLFF
CDR3 DNA: TGTGCCACCTCTAGACTTGCAACTAATGAAAAACTGTTTTTT

clone size: .
D gene: TRBD1
V gene: TRBV10-1
J gene: TRBJ1-4
CDR3 protein: CASKLSGQPNEKLFF
CDR3 DNA: TGCGCCAGCAAACTTTCGGGACAGCCTAATGAAAAACTGTTTTTT

clone size: few
D gene: TRBD2
V gene: TRBV2
J gene: TRBJ2-1
CDR3 protein: CASRGGAGASYNEQFF
CDR3 DNA: TGTGCCAGCAGGGGCGGAGCGGGAGCGTCCTACAATGAGCAGTTCTTC

clone size: once
D gene: TRBD1
V gene: TRBV5-4
J gene: TRBJ2-1
CDR3 protein: CASSSDRVYNEQFF
CDR3 DNA: TGTGCCAGCAGCTCGGACAGGGTATACAATGAGCAGTTCTTC

clone size: .
D gene: .
V gene: TRBV11-2
J gene: TRBJ2-5
CDR3 protein: CASSLGQARGTQYF
CDR3 DNA: TGTGCCAGCAGCTTAGGACAGGCTCGGGGGACCCAGTACTTC

clone size: .
D gene: .
V gene: TRBV2
J gene: TRBJ2-7
CDR3 protein: CASSGDIYEQYF
CDR3 DNA: TGTGCCAGCAGTGGGGACATATACGAGCAGTACTTC

clone size: .
D gene: TRBD2
V gene: TRBV19
J gene: TRBJ2-1
CDR3 protein: CASSIPFHREGHNEQFF
CDR3 DNA: TGTGCCAGTAGTATCCCCTTTCATCGGGAGGGCCACAATGAGCAGTTCTTC

clone size: .
D gene: TRBD1
V gene: TRBV9
J gene: TRBJ1-2
CDR3 protein: CASSGTGPGYGYTF
CDR3 DNA: TGTGCCAGCAGCGGGACAGGGCCTGGCTATGGCTACACCTTC

clone size: .
D gene: .
V gene: TRBV7-9
J gene: TRBJ2-1
CDR3 protein: CASSLGGRLHEQFF
CDR3 DNA: TGTGCCAGCAGCTTAGGGGGGAGGCTCCATGAGCAGTTCTTC

clone size: .
D gene: TRBD2
V gene: TRBV29-1
J gene: TRBJ2-7
CDR3 protein: CSVVLADSYEQYF
CDR3 DNA: TGCAGCGTCGTTCTAGCGGACTCCTACGAGCAGTACTTC

clone size: .
D gene: .
V gene: TRBV27
J gene: TRBJ2-5
CDR3 protein: CASSSGLTRETQYF
CDR3 DNA: TGTGCCAGCAGTTCCGGTCTAACCAGGGAGACCCAGTACTTC